These T cell receptor beta chains were read from a single sample in a study of PD-1 blockade in classical Hodgkin lymphoma. Here immunoSEQ multiplex PCR was the method, and the copy in TCRdb shows in-frame clones only, minus some. The sample shows about 93,000 clones, approximately 78% of them seen only once. The source material was peripheral blood mononuclear cells (PBMCs), sampled before the fourth cycle of nivolumab. The origin of the receptors is a human donor with classical Hodgkin lymphoma. Each CDR3 is given with its conserved first and last residue. D genes are given only for firm matches. The size of a clone is reported for some rows only, either as once, few or many, or as a class for expanded clones.

V,size,J,D,CDR3,DNA
TRBV27,NA,TRBJ1-6,NA,CASKNPNSPLHF,TGTGCCAGCAAGAATCCGAATTCACCCCTCCACTTT
TRBV30,NA,TRBJ2-7,NA,CAWIRRETYEQYF,TGTGCCTGGATAAGGCGGGAAACCTACGAGCAGTACTTC
TRBV19,many,TRBJ1-5,NA,CASSDGVNQPQHF,TGTGCCAGTAGTGACGGAGTCAATCAGCCCCAGCATTTT
TRBV7-2,few,TRBJ2-3,NA,CASSLVVARGVDTQYF,TGTGCCAGCAGCTTAGTAGTTGCGAGGGGGGTAGATACGCAGTATTTT
TRBV7-2,NA,TRBJ1-5,NA,CASSLARVEQPQHF,TGTGCCAGCAGCTTAGCGAGGGTGGAACAGCCCCAGCATTTT
TRBV6-1,many,TRBJ1-5,NA,CASGTGYSNQPQHF,TGTGCCAGCGGCACAGGGTATAGCAATCAGCCCCAGCATTTT
TRBV11-2,NA,TRBJ1-2,NA,CASTPRLGESNYGYTF,TGTGCCAGCACCCCCCGGCTGGGGGAATCTAACTATGGCTACACCTTC
TRBV6-5,NA,TRBJ2-5,NA,CASSNLETQYF,TGTGCCAGCAGTAACCTAGAGACCCAGTACTTC
TRBV5-4,once,TRBJ2-1,NA,CASSLVVSTYNEQFF,TGTGCCAGCAGCTTGGTCGTGAGTACGTACAATGAGCAGTTCTTC
TRBV5-1,NA,TRBJ2-2,TRBD1,CASAGTGTTGELFF,TGCGCCAGTGCCGGGACAGGGACCACCGGGGAGCTGTTTTTT
TRBV7-9,NA,TRBJ2-7,TRBD2,CASSPGGNSYEQYF,TGTGCCAGCAGCCCGGGGGGGAATTCCTACGAGCAGTACTTC
TRBV6-5,NA,TRBJ1-2,NA,CASSRTATYGYTF,TGTGCCAGCAGCAGGACAGCCACTTATGGCTACACCTTC
TRBV5-6,NA,TRBJ2-3,TRBD2,CASSFIASGGQSTDTQYF,TGTGCCAGCAGCTTTATCGCTAGCGGAGGCCAGAGCACAGATACGCAGTATTTT
TRBV19,NA,TRBJ2-7,NA,CASSGPLYEQYF,TGTGCCAGTAGTGGCCCCTTGTACGAGCAGTACTTC
TRBV5-6,NA,TRBJ2-6,NA,CASSEVSGANVLTF,TGTGCCAGCAGCGAGGTCTCTGGGGCCAACGTCCTGACTTTC
TRBV6-1,few,TRBJ1-5,NA,CASSPHFYSNQPQHF,TGTGCCAGCAGTCCACACTTTTATAGCAATCAGCCCCAGCATTTT
TRBV9,NA,TRBJ2-7,NA,CASSVPRQYF,TGTGCCAGCAGCGTTCCGCGGCAGTACTTC
TRBV15,few,TRBJ2-7,TRBD2,CATSRVGRGSYEQYF,TGTGCCACCAGCAGAGTCGGGAGGGGGTCCTACGAGCAGTACTTC
TRBV19,NA,TRBJ2-2,NA,CASSIDYGRALTGELFF,TGTGCCAGTAGTATAGATTACGGCAGGGCCCTCACCGGGGAGCTGTTTTTT
TRBV2,NA,TRBJ1-2,NA,CASSTGAGGYTF,TGTGCCAGCAGTACCGGGGCGGGTGGCTACACCTTC
TRBV7-3,NA,TRBJ1-2,TRBD1,CASSRQGLDGYTF,TGTGCCAGCAGCAGACAGGGGTTGGACGGCTACACCTTC
TRBV7-8,NA,TRBJ2-2,TRBD1,CASNLRGLHTGELFF,TGTGCCAGCAACCTCAGGGGGCTTCACACCGGGGAGCTGTTTTTT
TRBV4-1,few,TRBJ2-2,NA,CASSQESVGTGELFF,TGCGCCAGCAGCCAAGAATCCGTCGGCACCGGGGAGCTGTTTTTT
TRBV28,NA,TRBJ1-5,NA,CASSQPAGGNQPQHF,TGTGCCAGCAGCCAACCCGCGGGGGGGAATCAGCCCCAGCATTTT
TRBV7-9,NA,TRBJ2-1,TRBD2,CASSSPDVLAGGPGNEQFF,TGTGCCAGCAGCTCACCCGATGTTCTAGCGGGGGGGCCGGGTAATGAGCAGTTCTTC
TRBV2,many,TRBJ2-3,TRBD1,CASSGTGGQRDTQYF,TGTGCCAGCAGCGGGACAGGGGGCCAGCGAGATACGCAGTATTTT
TRBV7-9,NA,TRBJ2-7,TRBD1,CASSLSMTGNEQYF,TGTGCCAGCAGCTTATCCATGACAGGGAACGAGCAGTACTTC
TRBV1,NA,TRBJ2-1,NA,CTSSQDLVSSYNEQFF,TGCACCAGCAGCCAAGATTTGGTCAGCTCCTACAATGAGCAGTTCTTC
TRBV7-6,few,TRBJ2-5,TRBD2,CASSLSPGLAGGIETQYF,TGTGCCAGCAGTCTATCTCCGGGACTAGCGGGGGGGATAGAGACCCAGTACTTC
TRBV4-2,NA,TRBJ2-3,NA,CASSLEGYTDTQYF,TGTGCCAGCAGCTTAGAGGGGTACACAGATACGCAGTATTTT
TRBV6-5,few,TRBJ1-2,NA,CASSPFAAGAQGYTF,TGTGCCAGCAGCCCTTTTGCCGCGGGGGCGCAAGGCTACACCTTC
TRBV11-2,NA,TRBJ2-2,TRBD2,CASSLLAGEFTGELFF,TGTGCCAGCAGCCTACTAGCGGGAGAGTTTACCGGGGAGCTGTTTTTT
TRBV16,NA,TRBJ1-2,NA,CASSRGGYGYTF,TGTGCCAGCAGCCGCGGGGGCTATGGCTACACCTTC
TRBV2,NA,TRBJ1-5,NA,CASRNGGHQPQHF,TGTGCCAGCAGGAACGGGGGGCACCAGCCCCAGCATTTT
TRBV11-2,NA,TRBJ1-4,TRBD1,CASSSRDRGRGDEKLFF,TGTGCCAGCAGCTCCCGGGACAGGGGGCGAGGCGATGAAAAACTGTTTTTT
TRBV7-9,NA,TRBJ2-3,NA,CASSLTADTQYF,TGTGCCAGCAGTTTAACGGCAGATACGCAGTATTTT
TRBV2,few,TRBJ2-7,NA,CASRLRDGGLGEQYF,TGTGCCAGCAGACTGCGGGACGGTGGTCTGGGCGAGCAGTACTTC
TRBV9,NA,TRBJ2-7,TRBD2,CASSVEASGDYEQYF,TGTGCCAGCAGCGTAGAGGCTAGCGGGGACTACGAGCAGTACTTC
TRBV7-9,NA,TRBJ2-7,NA,CASSRLGYEQYF,TGTGCCAGCAGCCGCTTAGGCTACGAGCAGTACTTC
TRBV25-1,NA,TRBJ2-2,TRBD1,CASNNDRGAGELFF,TGTGCCAGCAACAACGACAGGGGAGCCGGGGAGCTGTTTTTT
TRBV27,NA,TRBJ1-4,NA,CASRRTGTLEKLFF,TGTGCCAGCAGACGCACGGGGACACTTGAAAAACTGTTTTTT
TRBV30,NA,TRBJ1-3,NA,CAWSVGRTPGNTIYF,TGTGCCTGGAGTGTAGGACGGACTCCTGGAAACACCATATATTTT
TRBV28,NA,TRBJ1-5,NA,CASSLMANQPQHF,TGTGCCAGCAGTTTAATGGCGAATCAGCCCCAGCATTTT
TRBV11-2,NA,TRBJ1-2,NA,CASRTVGNYGYTF,TGTGCCAGCAGAACCGTCGGTAACTATGGCTACACCTTC
TRBV6-5,NA,TRBJ1-1,TRBD1,CASSYRTGEAFF,TGTGCCAGCAGTTATCGGACAGGCGAAGCTTTCTTT
TRBV4-2,few,TRBJ2-1,TRBD2,CASSASGGAYNEQFF,TGTGCCAGCAGCGCAAGCGGGGGGGCCTACAATGAGCAGTTCTTC
TRBV5-1,few,TRBJ1-5,TRBD1,CASSRGQGDQPQHF,TGCGCCAGCAGCCGTGGACAGGGTGATCAGCCCCAGCATTTT
TRBV10-3,NA,TRBJ2-5,NA,CAISVSPGAQETQYF,TGTGCCATCAGTGTGAGTCCGGGGGCCCAAGAGACCCAGTACTTC
TRBV29-1,NA,TRBJ2-1,TRBD2,CSVERGAHEQFF,TGCAGCGTTGAGCGGGGGGCCCATGAGCAGTTCTTC
TRBV7-2,NA,TRBJ2-7,TRBD2,CASSFAGGPLHEQYF,TGTGCCAGCAGCTTTGCGGGGGGGCCTCTACACGAGCAGTACTTC
TRBV10-3,NA,TRBJ1-1,NA,CAISESDITMIF,TGTGCCATCAGTGAGTCGGACATTACTATGATCTTT
TRBV9,NA,TRBJ1-1,NA,CASSVVTGNTEAFF,TGTGCCAGCAGCGTAGTTACAGGTAACACTGAAGCTTTCTTT
TRBV5-1,NA,TRBJ2-2,NA,CASSLAVLDLKRELFF,TGCGCCAGCAGCTTGGCCGTACTAGATCTTAAAAGGGAGCTGTTTTTT
TRBV5-1,NA,TRBJ1-1,NA,CASSLASRNTEAFF,TGCGCCAGCAGCTTGGCAAGTCGAAACACTGAAGCTTTCTTT
TRBV6-5,NA,TRBJ1-1,NA,CASGGLNTEAFF,TGTGCCAGCGGGGGGCTGAACACTGAAGCTTTCTTT
TRBV27,NA,TRBJ1-3,TRBD1,CASRRTGSGNTIYF,TGTGCCAGCAGACGGACAGGTTCTGGAAACACCATATATTTT
TRBV19,once,TRBJ1-1,TRBD1,CASSFPDRANTEAFF,TGTGCCAGTAGTTTCCCGGACAGGGCAAACACTGAAGCTTTCTTT